A single sample gave rise to the 29 T cell receptor beta chains below, sequenced in a study of T cells expressing NK-cell markers. TCRdb reprocessed the 5' RACE reads and reports one entry per CDR3 protein, with no DNA. The sample data list a few hundred thousand distinct CDR3 sequences. Sequences were obtained from blood T cells: a sorted CD56 or NKG2C T cell subset, CD4+ or CD8+ T cells, or bulk PBMC T cells (not recorded which). The source of these receptors is a young man in good health.

The chain combines TRBV27 with TRBJ2-1; TCRdb's D call, TRBD2, is unchecked because there is no DNA. The CDR3 sequence is 12 residues long. The germline gives CDR1 MNHEY, CDR2 SMNVEV (reference sequence). CDR3 sequence: CASSPGLAHWFF.

The chain links TRBV18 to TRBJ2-1. Germline V CDR1 and CDR2: KGHSH, LQKENI. The CDR3 is 17 amino acids. CDR3 in amino acids: CASSSVGLPSSYNEQFF. Variable domain in full (rest from reference TRBV18 and TRBJ2-1): NAGVMQNPRHLVRRRGQEARLRCSPMKGHSHVYWYRQLPEEGLKFMVYLQKENIIDESGMPKERFSAEFPKEGPSILRIQQVVRGDSAAYFCASSSVGLPSSYNEQFFGPGTRLTVL.

This chain connects TRBV19 to TRBJ2-2; TCRdb returns TRBD2, unconfirmable since there is no DNA. Germline CDR1 LNHDA, CDR2 SQIVND (reference sequence). This CDR3 has 15 residues. This CDR3 is CASSQERVTTGELFF.

This sequence joins TRBV7-3 and TRBJ1-4. The CDR3 sequence is 16 residues long. The V gene's germline CDR1 is SGHTA and CDR2 FQGTGA. This CDR3 is CASSPYEGKSPEKLFF.

This chain joins TRBV6-2 or TRBV6-3 and TRBJ2-1. The CDR3 is 11 amino acids. In germline, CDR1 is MNHEY, CDR2 SVGEGT. CDR3 protein: CASSRYHEQFF.

This sequence joins TRBV4-2 and TRBJ2-1; the D call of TRBD2 rests on TCRdb alone, since no DNA is present to check it. The CDR3 spans 13 residues. The V gene's germline CDR1 is LGHNA and CDR2 YNFKEQ. CDR3 region: CASSQEEADEQFF.

V and J are TRBV27 and TRBJ1-2. CDR1 and CDR2 (germline): MNHEY, SMNVEV (reference sequence). The CDR3 runs to 18 residues. CDR3 sequence reads: CASSLLEDRSDPNYGYTF.

The gene calls are TRBV11-2 and TRBJ2-1; TCRdb proposes TRBD2, but this gene call is untestable without DNA. This CDR3 comprises 17 residues. Germline V gene lookup returns CDR1 SGHAT and CDR2 FQNNGV. CDR3 sequence reads: CASSLVLAGVGPGEQFF.

The CDR3 loop is CATSRAGMEAFF. This chain links TRBV15 with TRBJ1-1. The CDR3 extends over 12 amino acids. Germline assignment: CDR1 LNHNV and CDR2 YYDKDF (reference sequence). The complete variable domain, with remaining parts taken from reference TRBV15 and TRBJ1-1, reads DAMVIQNPRYQVTQFGKPVTLSCSQTLNHNVMYWYQQKSSQAPKLLFHYYDKDFNNEADTPDNFQSRRPNTSFCFLDIRSPGLGDTAMYLCATSRAGMEAFFGQGTRLTVV.

This chain uses TRBV15 with TRBJ2-5; TCRdb's D call, TRBD1, is unchecked because there is no DNA. CDR1 and CDR2 from the germline V gene are LNHNV and YYDKDF (reference sequence). The CDR3 consists of 16 residues. CDR3 region: CATSRPPGTGKETQYF.

The chain uses TRBV7-9 and TRBJ2-5; there is no DNA to check the TCRdb D call of TRBD1. From germline, CDR1 is SEHNR and CDR2 FQNEAQ (reference sequence). The CDR3 has 17 residues. This chain's CDR3 is CASSPPPVGGRKETQYF.

The chain joins TRBV7-6 to TRBJ2-7; TCRdb selects TRBD1, and the lack of DNA leaves this call unchecked. This CDR3 region has 19 residues. Germline V gives CDR1 SGHVS, CDR2 FNYEAQ. CDR3: CASSLVLKRDRAMSYEQYF.

The chain is built from TRBV30 and TRBJ2-5; as DNA is missing, the TRBD1 call by TCRdb cannot be tested. Per germline, CDR1 GTSNPN and CDR2 SVGIG (reference sequence). CDR3 length equals 15 residues. This CDR3 is CAWSKDRGSQETQYF. Complete variable domain (other parts from reference TRBV30 and TRBJ2-5): SQTIHQWPATLVQPVGSPLSLECTVEGTSNPNLYWYRQAAGRGLQLLFYSVGIGQISSEVPQNLSASRPQDRQFILSSKKLLLSDSGFYLCAWSKDRGSQETQYFGPGTRLLVL.

This sequence joins TRBV4-3 and TRBJ2-3; TCRdb indicates TRBD2, and absent DNA this call remains unverified. CDR1 and CDR2 (germline): LGHNA, YSLEER. CDR3 length: 16 amino acids. The CDR3 is CASSQGASGGRDTQYF.

This chain connects TRBV20-1 to TRBJ2-3; without DNA, the TCRdb call of TRBD2 cannot be checked. CDR1 DFQATT and CDR2 SNEGSKA come from the germline V gene (reference sequence). This CDR3 contains 13 residues. The CDR3 sequence: CSARRPPLDTQYF.

The chain couples TRBV20-1 to TRBJ2-1; TCRdb lists TRBD2, though no DNA is available to test this call. The CDR3 spans 16 residues. Germline assignment: CDR1 DFQATT and CDR2 SNEGSKA (reference sequence). CDR3 sequence: CSALAGGSVGYNEQFF.

V is TRBV12-3 or TRBV12-4 and J is TRBJ2-1; TCRdb names TRBD2, which stays unverified in the absence of DNA. The CDR3 runs to 15 residues. The CDR3 region is CASRRPAGDGNEQFF.

The V gene is TRBV6-5, the J gene TRBJ1-1; absent DNA, TCRdb's TRBD1 call cannot be checked. Germline V gene data show CDR1 as MNHEY and CDR2 as SVGAGI. This CDR3 contains 15 residues. CDR3: CASSNYGAMNTEAFF.

V usage is TRBV9 and J usage is TRBJ2-4; the TCRdb call, TRBD2, lacks DNA for checking. Germline lookup yields CDR1 SGDLS and CDR2 YYNGEE. The CDR3 length is 17 residues. Here the CDR3 reads CASSVGTSGRAKNIQYF. The whole variable domain, remainder taken from reference TRBV9 and TRBJ2-4, is DSGVTQTPKHLITATGQRVTLRCSPRSGDLSVYWYQQSLDQGLQFLIQYYNGEERAKGNILERFSAQQFPDLHSELNLSSLELGDSALYFCASSVGTSGRAKNIQYFGAGTRLSVL.

The V call is TRBV20-1, the J call TRBJ2-3; TCRdb indicates TRBD2, and absent DNA this call remains unverified. CDR3 length: 18 residues. In germline, CDR1 is DFQATT, CDR2 SNEGSKA (reference sequence). CDR3 sequence reads: CSAITSGRPQAYTDTQYF.

The V call is TRBV12-3 or TRBV12-4, the J call TRBJ2-5; TCRdb's assignment of TRBD1 cannot be checked, as there is no DNA. This CDR3 comprises 18 residues. The CDR3 protein is CASSFWAGQGRSGETQYF.

The chain carries TRBV25-1 and TRBJ2-5. This CDR3 comprises 15 residues. The germline CDR1 and CDR2 sequences are MGHDK and SYGVNS. The CDR3 is CASSEPSRLGETQYF.

The genes are TRBV12-3 or TRBV12-4 and TRBJ2-3; TCRdb calls TRBD2, which cannot be checked without DNA. The CDR3 runs to 15 residues. This CDR3 reads CASSGTGTSGDTQYF.

This rearrangement joins TRBV28 to TRBJ2-1; TCRdb names TRBD2, which stays unverified in the absence of DNA. The CDR3 is 14 residues long. Germline lookup yields CDR1 MDHEN and CDR2 SYDVKM. CDR3 protein: CASRGGSKGNEQFF.

The V call is TRBV30, the J call TRBJ1-1; there is no DNA to check the TCRdb D call of TRBD1. Germline values: CDR1 GTSNPN, CDR2 SVGIG (reference sequence). The CDR3 covers 12 residues. This CDR3 is CAWSPNRGRAFF.

The rearrangement joins TRBV14 to TRBJ2-1; with no DNA, the TCRdb D assignment of TRBD1 cannot be verified. CDR3 length: 14 residues. Germline V gene lookup returns CDR1 SGHDN and CDR2 FVKESK. The CDR3 protein is CASSQVGHGDEQFF.

The chain uses TRBV6-5 and TRBJ2-7; TCRdb picks TRBD1, but there is no DNA to check that call. Germline-derived CDR1 and CDR2 are MNHEY and SVGAGI. This CDR3 region has 14 residues. CDR3 region: CASSYGRDRYEQYF.

The CDR3 loop reads CASSFVLGGGSPLHF. This chain joins TRBV27 and TRBJ1-6. From germline, CDR1 is MNHEY and CDR2 SMNVEV (reference sequence). CDR3 length: 15 residues.

The V gene is TRBV12-3 or TRBV12-4, the J gene TRBJ2-3; TCRdb reports TRBD1, a call that lacks DNA to check it against. CDR3 length equals 15 residues. CDR3 protein: CASNKGKFDTDTQYF.